This TCR beta chain was identified in a study of type 1 and type 2 diabetes patients. Amplification started from genomic DNA. A primer set of 30 forward and 13 reverse primers amplified the CDR3. TCRdb fed the multiplex PCR reads into MiXCR, producing one record per CDR3 protein. The table has under 300,000 distinct CDR3 sequences, 47% seen once. Diabetic patients met standard criteria for type 1 or type 2 diabetes. Germline V gives CDR1 MDHEN, CDR2 SYDVKM. This CDR3 region has 14 residues. Trimming stripped 2 bases from V and 5 bases from J, with 12 bases between. The gene calls are TRBV28 and TRBJ1-1, with a weak D call TRBD1 (6 bases). The receptor comes from a young man with type 2 diabetes. Material for sequencing was peripheral blood mononuclear cells (PBMCs). This chain's CDR3 is CASSLLGGWTEAFF. The DNA for the CDR3 is TGTGCCAGCAGTTTACTTGGGGGCTGGACTGAAGCTTTCTTT.